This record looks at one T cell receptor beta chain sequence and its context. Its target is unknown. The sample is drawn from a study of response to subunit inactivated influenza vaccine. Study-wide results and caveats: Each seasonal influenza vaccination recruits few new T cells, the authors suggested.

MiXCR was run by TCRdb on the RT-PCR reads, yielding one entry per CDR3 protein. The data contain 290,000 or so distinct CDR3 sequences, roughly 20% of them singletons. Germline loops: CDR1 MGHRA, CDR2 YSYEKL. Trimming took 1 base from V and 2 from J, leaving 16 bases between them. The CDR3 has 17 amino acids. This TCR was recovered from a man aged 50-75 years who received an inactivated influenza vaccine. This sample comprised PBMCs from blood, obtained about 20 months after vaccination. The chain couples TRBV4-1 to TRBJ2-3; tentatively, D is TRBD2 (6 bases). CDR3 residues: CASSQGSGGKFTDTQYF. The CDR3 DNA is TGCGCCAGCAGCCAAGGGAGTGGAGGGAAATTCACAGATACGCAGTATTTT.